The rows below give T cell receptor beta chains drawn from one sample of a study of blood T cell repertoires in COVID-19. TCRdb's table, derived via immunoSEQ multiplex PCR, lists solely in-frame clones and lacks some. The repertoire consists of more than 100,000 clones, with about two thirds occurring once and the leading ten covering 0.65% to 0.95%. The sample comprised peripheral blood. These receptors were obtained from a human donor with acute or convalescent COVID-19. The donor label of this sample is uncertain. The CDR3 runs from the conserved cysteine through the conserved F or W. Each record gives: J gene, clone size, CDR3 length, D gene, V gene, CDR3 DNA, CDR3 protein. D genes are given only for firm matches. The size field is filled for only some rows; it gives once, few, many or a size class.

TRBJ2-3 - 18 TRBD2 TRBV5-1 TGCGCCAGCAGCTTGGCCTGGACGGGGGGGCCCGGCACAGATACGCAGTATTTT CASSLAWTGGPGTDTQYF
TRBJ2-7 - 13 TRBD1 TRBV28 TGTGCCAGCAGTTTCGGGGACAGGGCCTTTAAGTACTTC CASSFGDRAFKYF
TRBJ2-2 - 17 - TRBV30 TGTGCCTGGAGTGTACTGAGGCAGGGCGTATGGATCGGGGAGCTGTTTTTT CAWSVLRQGVWIGELFF
TRBJ2-5 once 14 TRBD2 TRBV5-1 TGCGCCAGCAGCTTGGTCGGGGGGAAAGAGACCCAGTACTTC CASSLVGGKETQYF
TRBJ2-1 - 18 TRBD2 TRBV7-9 TGTGCCAGCAGCTTTGGTAGGGGACTAGCGGGGGTTTACAATGAGCAGTTCTTC CASSFGRGLAGVYNEQFF
TRBJ1-5 - 15 TRBD1 TRBV19 TGTGCCAGTAGTATAGATCGACAGGGGGCAGAGCCCCAGCATTTT CASSIDRQGAEPQHF
TRBJ2-5 - 15 - TRBV3-1/TRBV3-2 TGTGCCAGCAGCCAAGAGAGCGGGCCCCAAGAGACCCAGTACTTC CASSQESGPQETQYF
TRBJ1-1 - 17 - TRBV6-1 TGTGCCAGCAGTGCGCGTTATGACAGGATAATGAACACTGAAGCTTTCTTT CASSARYDRIMNTEAFF
TRBJ2-3 - 17 TRBD2 TRBV5-4 TGTGCCAGCAGCCCTAGGACTAGCGGCATTAGCACAGATACGCAGTATTTT CASSPRTSGISTDTQYF
TRBJ1-2 - 15 TRBD1 TRBV10-2 TGCGCCAGCAATCCCGGGACAGGGGACGACTATGGCTACACCTTC CASNPGTGDDYGYTF
TRBJ2-1 - 15 TRBD1 TRBV9 TGTGCCAGCAGCGGGCTACAGGGGAATGGGGATGAGCAGTTCTTC CASSGLQGNGDEQFF
TRBJ2-7 - 15 - TRBV6-1 TGTGCCAGCAGTGAAGCCAGTGCAGGGAGGCCCGAGCAGTACTTC CASSEASAGRPEQYF
TRBJ1-2 - 14 - TRBV6-5 TGTGCCAGCAGTTACTTAGAGGCGCCCTATGGCTACACCTTC CASSYLEAPYGYTF
TRBJ1-6 - 13 - TRBV19 TGTGCCAGTAGTGAGGGAAGGAATTCACCCCTCCACTTT CASSEGRNSPLHF
TRBJ1-6 - 13 - TRBV2 TGTGCCAGCGTGGGACACCCCAATTCACCCCTCCACTTT CASVGHPNSPLHF
TRBJ1-3 - 15 - TRBV18 TGTGCCAGCTCATCAGGGACAACAATTGGAAACACCATATATTTT CASSSGTTIGNTIYF
TRBJ2-3 - 16 - TRBV11-2 TGTGCCAGCAGCTCCTTATGGGGCAGGGCATGGGATACGCAGTATTTT CASSSLWGRAWDTQYF
TRBJ2-5 few 16 - TRBV21-1 TGTGCCAGCTCAATTAAGGTTGGGGCGAACCAAGAGACCCAGTACTTC CASSIKVGANQETQYF
TRBJ2-7 - 16 TRBD2 TRBV5-1 TGCGCCAGCAGCTTGGCCAAGTCTAGCGGGACCTACGAGCAGTACTTC CASSLAKSSGTYEQYF
TRBJ1-2 - 15 - TRBV28 TGTGCCAGCAGTTCGTCGTCGGGGGTGTCCTATGGCTACACCTTC CASSSSSGVSYGYTF
TRBJ2-3 - 12 - TRBV7-9 TGTGCCAGCAGCTTATCCCAAGATACGCAGTATTTT CASSLSQDTQYF
TRBJ2-1 - 15 - TRBV2 TGTGCCAGCAGTGCTGGTCGGGGGACCAACAATGAGCAGTTCTTC CASSAGRGTNNEQFF
TRBJ2-2 - 15 - TRBV7-2 TGTGCCAGCAGCTCCGGACTATTCGGCACCGGGGAGCTGTTTTTT CASSSGLFGTGELFF
TRBJ2-3 - 16 - TRBV25-1 TGTGCCAGCAGTGAAATTGGGTCAAGGGGGACAGATACGCAGTATTTT CASSEIGSRGTDTQYF
TRBJ1-1 - 13 - TRBV5-1 TGCGCCAGCAGCTTGGGGTCGGGGACTGAAGCTTTCTTT CASSLGSGTEAFF
TRBJ2-7 - 15 - TRBV14 TGTGCCAGCAGCCAATGGGCAGGGCCCCGGGACGAGCAGTACTTC CASSQWAGPRDEQYF
TRBJ2-1 - 16 TRBD1 TRBV5-6 TGTGCCAGCAGCTTGGCCCGGACAGGGGGGGGCAATGAGCAGTTCTTC CASSLARTGGGNEQFF
TRBJ2-7 - 16 - TRBV2 TGTGCCAGCAGTCCTTTACCCCAGGGTATCGGTTACGAGCAGTACTTC CASSPLPQGIGYEQYF
TRBJ2-3 - 15 - TRBV5-1 TGCGCCAGCAGGCCCGGGACTCAGAGCACAGATACGCAGTATTTT CASRPGTQSTDTQYF
TRBJ2-5 - 16 TRBD2 TRBV2 TGTGCCAGCAAGCTTCTAGCGGGGGGTACCCGGGAGACCCAGTACTTC CASKLLAGGTRETQYF
TRBJ1-6 - 16 - TRBV6-1 TGTGCCAGCAGTGATACAGTGAGCTCCTATAATTCACCCCTCCACTTT CASSDTVSSYNSPLHF
TRBJ2-6 few 18 TRBD1 TRBV25-1 TGTGCCAGCAGTGACCCGGGACAGGGGGGCTCTGGGGCCAACGTCCTGACTTTC CASSDPGQGGSGANVLTF
TRBJ1-6 - 15 - TRBV28 TGTGCCAGCCGCCTAACCCGGGTCTCGAATTCACCCCTCCACTTT CASRLTRVSNSPLHF
TRBJ2-1 medium-sized 14 TRBD1 TRBV2 TGTGCCAGCAGACGAGGACAGGGTCCCAATGAGCAGTTCTTC CASRRGQGPNEQFF
TRBJ1-2 - 15 TRBD1 TRBV25-1 TGTGCCAGCAGTGATAGTGGGACAGCGAACTATGGCTACACCTTC CASSDSGTANYGYTF
TRBJ1-2 - 15 - TRBV29-1 TGCAGCGTTTCCCCGGGACACCATACTAACTATGGCTACACCTTC CSVSPGHHTNYGYTF
TRBJ1-6 - 16 - TRBV7-2 TGTGCCAGCAGCTTAAGGGCAGGGGAAAATAATTCACCCCTCCACTTT CASSLRAGENNSPLHF
TRBJ2-3 - 21 - TRBV18 TGTGCCAGCTCACCACAGTTCTTAGTTGGGAGACAGGCGGCCCCCACAGATACGCAGTATTTT CASSPQFLVGRQAAPTDTQYF
TRBJ2-1 - 15 - TRBV7-9 TGTGCCAGCAGCTCAGGGGCAGGGGTCATTGATGAGCAGTTCTTC CASSSGAGVIDEQFF
TRBJ2-2 - 17 TRBD2 TRBV7-9 TGTGCCAGCAGGAGGACTAGCGGGGGGGCGAACACCGGGGAGCTGTTTTTT CASRRTSGGANTGELFF
TRBJ1-1 - 12 - TRBV3-1/TRBV3-2 TGTGCCAGCAGCCAAGGGGCAGGGAATACTTTCTTT CASSQGAGNTFF
TRBJ2-5 - 16 TRBD1 TRBV4-1 TGCGCCAGCAGCCAAGACTTGGGGACAGTCCAAGAGACCCAGTACTTC CASSQDLGTVQETQYF
TRBJ1-2 many 14 TRBD1 TRBV5-1 TGCGCCAGCAGGGTTGGACAGGGGGTGGATGGCTACACCTTC CASRVGQGVDGYTF
TRBJ1-6 - 12 TRBD1 TRBV11-2 TGTGCCAGCAGCCCAGGGGGCTCACCCCTCCACTTT CASSPGGSPLHF
TRBJ1-1 - 13 - TRBV3-1/TRBV3-2 TGTGCCAGCAGCCCCCGACAGGTCCGAGGAGCTTTCTTT CASSPRQVRGAFF